Presented here are 28 T cell receptor beta chains from one specimen sequenced in a study of HIV-infected children after antiretroviral therapy interruption. A 3' RACE protocol on RNA, with unique molecular identifiers, produced the TCR library. MiXCR, applied by TCRdb to the 3' RACE reads, yields one record per CDR3 protein. The sample lists about 40,000 distinct CDR3 sequences; around 7% were seen once. Treatment given: PENTA 11 planned treatment interruption arm or continuous ART arm. This specimen was CD45RA+ CD4+ T cells from PBMCs, pooled from several time points, taken from a donor given antiretroviral therapy, either interrupted or continuous. Indicated subset: naive CD4+ CD45RA+ CD45RO- T cells. The origin of the receptors is a pool of human donors with HIV.

This clonotype was observed many times. The rearrangement joins TRBV12-3 or TRBV12-4 to TRBJ1-5, with 9 positions matching TRBD1. The CDR3 contains 15 residues. Trimming at V came to 4 bases and at J to 3 bases, leaving 4 bases not matched to a gene. The CDR3 loop is CASSSGQGNNQPQHF. The CDR3 DNA follows: TGTGCCAGCAGTTCGGGACAGGGTAACAATCAGCCCCAGCATTTT.

This clonotype was counted ten times or more. The V gene is TRBV4-1, the J gene TRBJ2-1; D unclear. The germline V gene encodes CDR1 MGHRA and CDR2 YSYEKL. The V and J ends lost 3 bases and 8 bases respectively, with 14 bases between them. This CDR3 region has 14 residues. The CDR3, as DNA: TGCGCCAGCAGCCAGCCCCGACTGGGCTATGAGCAGTTCTTC. Residues: CASSQPRLGYEQFF.

The chain links TRBV19 to TRBJ1-5; 7 bases are a match to TRBD1. The ends lost 6 bases at V and 0 bases at J; junction bases unmatched: 11. This CDR3 is built from 17 residues. Germline values: CDR1 LNHDA, CDR2 SQIVND (reference sequence). CDR3 sequence reads: CASSSMGRGYSNQPQHF. The CDR3 DNA follows: TGTGCCAGTAGCTCGATGGGCAGGGGGTATAGCAATCAGCCCCAGCATTTT.

This clonotype was seen repeatedly, ten times or more. The chain joins TRBV10-3 to TRBJ2-7; 12 nucleotides match TRBD1. After removal of 6 bases from V and 7 bases from J, the junction contained 10 bases not matched to a gene. Germline CDR1 reads ENHRY; CDR2 reads SYGVKD. The CDR3 sequence is 15 residues long. In DNA, the CDR3 is TGTGCCATCAGGCCTCCGGGACAGGGGGCAGGGGAGCAGTACTTC. This translates into CAIRPPGQGAGEQYF.

This clonotype occurred a few times. This chain links TRBV4-1 with TRBJ2-2; D is unclear. The V gene lost 0 bases and the J gene lost 3 bases, with 8 bases spanning the gap. This CDR3 is 15 amino acids long. CDR1 and CDR2 (germline): MGHRA, YSYEKL. The CDR3 loop reads CASSQDSRHTGELFF. In DNA, the CDR3 is TGCGCCAGCAGCCAAGATTCCAGACACACCGGGGAGCTGTTTTTT.

This clonotype showed up just a few times. A read error may be the cause here, since a much bigger clone is one base away. This chain joins TRBV28 and TRBJ2-7, with D possibly matching TRBD1 (7 bases). CDR1 is MDHEN and CDR2 is SYDVKM in the germline V gene. The CDR3 sequence is 14 residues long. The CDR3 sequence is CVSSPRGRIHEQYF. As DNA, the CDR3 is TGTGTCAGCAGCCCCAGGGGGAGGATCCACGAGCAGTACTTC.

This chain's CDR3 is CASSRGQTYQPQHF. In DNA form, the CDR3 reads TGTGCCAGCAGTCGCGGACAGACGTATCAGCCCCAGCATTTT. V is TRBV12-3 or TRBV12-4 and J is TRBJ1-5; possibly TRBD1 for D (6 bases). CDR3 length equals 14 residues. The germline V and J ends were trimmed by 5 bases and 5 bases, with 13 bases remaining between them.

The V and J genes are TRBV5-1 and TRBJ1-1, with 11 bases that match TRBD1. J gave up 4 bases and V 4 bases, and 9 bases lay outside the gene matches. The CDR3 extends over 16 amino acids. The V gene's germline CDR1 is SGHRS and CDR2 YFSETQ. The CDR3 spells CASSLGQGAISTEAFF. DNA of the CDR3: TGCGCCAGCAGCCTAGGACAGGGGGCGATTAGCACTGAAGCTTTCTTT.

This clonotype was seen repeatedly, ten times or more. V and J are TRBV28 and TRBJ2-4; 7 bases are shared with TRBD1. CDR1 is MDHEN, CDR2 SYDVKM, per germline. The V and J ends lost 7 bases and 0 bases, in that order; junction bases with no gene match: 9. The CDR3 runs 16 residues. This CDR3 reads CASTGTADLAKNIQYF. CDR3 in DNA: TGTGCCAGCACCGGGACAGCCGATTTAGCCAAAAACATTCAGTACTTC. Variable domain in full (rest from reference TRBV28 and TRBJ2-4): DVKVTQSSRYLVKRTGEKVFLECVQDMDHENMFWYRQDPGLGLRLIYFSYDVKMKEKGDIPEGYSVSREKKERFSLILESASTNQTSMYLCASTGTADLAKNIQYFGAGTRLSVL.

In its sample, this clonotype was seen many times. CDR3 DNA sequence: TGTGCCAGCAGCCGCGGAGAGCCAGGGAAGATTGAAGCTTTCTTT. This translates into CASSRGEPGKIEAFF. The V gene is TRBV4-2, the J gene TRBJ1-1; D perhaps matches TRBD1 (5 bases). The germline CDR1 and CDR2 sequences are LGHNA and YNFKEQ. CDR3 size: 15 residues. The V end was cut by 4 bases, the J end by 7 bases, with 19 bases between.

This clonotype was observed many times. The rearrangement uses TRBV4-2 and TRBJ2-1; TRBD2 agrees at 11 bases. The CDR3 is made up of 15 amino acids. Germline-derived CDR1 and CDR2 are LGHNA and YNFKEQ. Trimming took 4 bases from V and 3 from J; bases not matched to a gene: 2. This CDR3 is CASSLGLAGYNEQFF. CDR3 coding DNA: TGTGCCAGCAGCCTCGGACTAGCGGGCTACAATGAGCAGTTCTTC.

The V call is TRBV4-1, the J call TRBJ2-5, with 9 bases lining up with TRBD1. Germline-derived CDR1 and CDR2 are MGHRA and YSYEKL. The V gene end was trimmed by 1 base and the J gene end by 3 bases; junction bases not matched to a gene: 6. The CDR3 sequence is 16 residues long. The chain's CDR3 is CASSQAGTGSEETQYF. The DNA of the CDR3 is TGCGCCAGCAGCCAAGCTGGGACAGGGTCAGAAGAGACCCAGTACTTC.

The table lists this clonotype with many counts. J is TRBJ2-3 and V is TRBV28, with D unclear. The V end lost 2 bases, the J end lost 3 bases, and 0 bases lay between the germline ends. This CDR3 is built from 11 residues. Germline V gene sequence: CDR1 MDHEN, CDR2 SYDVKM. In DNA form, the CDR3 reads TGTGCCAGCAGTTTAACAGATACGCAGTATTTT. Amino acids: CASSLTDTQYF. The variable domain in full, completed from reference TRBV28 and TRBJ2-3, reads DVKVTQSSRYLVKRTGEKVFLECVQDMDHENMFWYRQDPGLGLRLIYFSYDVKMKEKGDIPEGYSVSREKKERFSLILESASTNQTSMYLCASSLTDTQYFGPGTRLTVL.

This clonotype came up a few times. V and J are TRBV5-1 and TRBJ1-4; 9 bases are a match to TRBD1. The germline V gene encodes CDR1 SGHRS and CDR2 YFSETQ. The CDR3 is 14 amino acids. The V and J ends lost 4 bases and 4 bases, in that order; junction bases with no gene match: 2. The CDR3 here is CASSPGQGNEKLFF. Written as DNA, the CDR3 is TGCGCCAGCAGCCCGGGACAGGGTAATGAAAAACTGTTTTTT.

This clonotype was found a few times. V is TRBV7-2 and J is TRBJ2-1; 12 positions match TRBD2. Germline V gene data show CDR1 as SGHTA and CDR2 as FQGNSA. This CDR3 is 15 amino acids long. V lost 6 bases, J lost 4 bases, and 4 bases stayed unmatched. CDR3: CASRLAGGFYNEQFF. CDR3 coding DNA: TGTGCCAGCAGACTAGCGGGGGGATTTTACAATGAGCAGTTCTTC.

The sample holds many counts of this clonotype. The chain is built from TRBV6-4 and TRBJ1-6; TRBD1 is a possible D gene (5 bases). Trimming removed 3 bases from V and 10 bases from J, with 10 bases in between. The CDR3 spans 13 residues. Germline V gene lookup returns CDR1 MRHNA and CDR2 SNTAGT. The CDR3, as DNA: TGTGCCAGCAGTGAATTGGGGGGGTCACCCCTCCACTTT. It specifies CASSELGGSPLHF.

This clonotype was found many times. V is TRBV6-2 or TRBV6-3 and J is TRBJ2-7; the D gene is possibly TRBD2 (6 bases). The CDR3 extends over 12 amino acids. Deletions cut 11 bases from V and 2 bases from J, with 13 bases between. Per germline, CDR1 MNHEY and CDR2 SVGEGT. The CDR3 DNA follows: TGTGCCTGCCGGGACTTACCCTACGAGCAGTACTTC. Protein: CACRDLPYEQYF.

There are many counts of this clonotype. The germline gene is not matched at one end of the junction; a read error may be the cause. The chain couples TRBV13 to TRBJ2-4, with a tentative D call TRBD1 (5 bases). The V gene's germline CDR1 is PRHDT and CDR2 FYEKMQ (reference sequence). The CDR3 sequence is 14 residues long. CDR3 in DNA: TGTGCCAGCTCGCTACAGGATAGTCAAAACACCTTGTACTTT. This codes for CASSLQDSQNTLYF.

This clonotype was seen many times. Its ends do not fully match the called genes, so a read error is possible. The CDR3 nucleotides read TGTGCCAGCAGTATACGACAGGGGAACTCCTATGAACAGTACTTC. Encoded protein: CASSIRQGNSYEQYF. The chain joins TRBV19 to TRBJ2-7; 8 bases are shared with TRBD1. The germline V gene has CDR1 LNHDA and CDR2 SQIVND (reference sequence). The CDR3 contains 15 residues.

In its sample, this clonotype was seen many times. The chain combines TRBV19 with TRBJ2-1; 11 positions match TRBD2. The CDR3 contains 15 residues. J gave up 7 bases and V 7 bases, and 9 bases lay outside the gene matches. The V gene's germline CDR1 is LNHDA and CDR2 SQIVND (reference sequence). In nucleotides, the CDR3 is TGTGCCAGTACCTTAGCGGGGGGGCCTTGGAATGAGCAGTTCTTC. Protein product: CASTLAGGPWNEQFF.

The table lists this clonotype with many counts. The chain is built from TRBV12-3 or TRBV12-4 and TRBJ2-4; possible D gene TRBD2, 5 bases. Trimming left V 3 bases short and J 0 bases short, with 9 bases between. This CDR3 is 15 amino acids long. DNA of the CDR3: TGTGCCAGCAGTTTCGTCGGACTAGCCAAAAACATTCAGTACTTC. Translated: CASSFVGLAKNIQYF.

This clonotype showed up many times. The chain links TRBV27 to TRBJ2-3; TRBD1 or TRBD2 may be the D gene (5 bases each). V was clipped by 8 bases and J by 2 bases, with 8 bases between them. Germline CDR1 MNHEY, CDR2 SMNVEV (reference sequence). This CDR3 is 12 amino acids long. CDR3 amino acids: CASGGNTDTQYF. CDR3 nucleotides: TGTGCCAGCGGGGGAAACACAGATACGCAGTATTTT.

This clonotype was seen repeatedly, ten times or more. The chain has TRBV7-2 and TRBJ1-5, with TRBD1 as a possible D gene (5 bases). The germline V gene has CDR1 SGHTA and CDR2 FQGNSA. Trimming left V 3 bases short and J 2 bases short, with 11 bases between. The CDR3 has 15 amino acids. CDR3 protein: CASSFDRGGNQPQHF. Written as DNA, the CDR3 is TGTGCCAGCAGCTTTGACAGAGGGGGCAATCAGCCCCAGCATTTT. The full variable domain, rest sourced from reference TRBV7-2 and TRBJ1-5, is GAGVSQSPSNKVTEKGKDVELRCDPISGHTALYWYRQSLGQGLEFLIYFQGNSAPDKSGLPSDRFSAERTGGSVSTLTIQRTQQEDSAVYLCASSFDRGGNQPQHFGDGTRLSIL.

The J gene is TRBJ2-1, the V gene TRBV12-3 or TRBV12-4; the match to TRBD2 covers 8 bases. The CDR3 sequence is 16 residues long. The ends lost 2 bases at V and 8 bases at J; junction bases unmatched: 11. CDR3 loop: CASSLNPRGRLHEQFF. CDR3 bases: TGTGCCAGCAGTTTAAACCCCCGCGGGAGGTTGCATGAGCAGTTCTTC.

Many counts were recorded for this clonotype. This rearrangement joins TRBV20-1 to TRBJ2-6; tentatively, D is TRBD1 or TRBD2 (5 bases each). V gave up 1 base and J gave up 4 bases, with 11 bases separating them. CDR1 and CDR2 (germline): DFQATT, SNEGSKA (reference sequence). The CDR3 covers 15 residues. CDR3 region: CSARVGGSGANVLTF. CDR3 in DNA: TGCAGTGCTAGAGTTGGGGGATCCGGGGCCAACGTCCTGACTTTC.

This clonotype was seen many times. The chain is built from TRBV29-1 and TRBJ1-2; tentative D call: TRBD1 (5 bases). Trimming pared 0 bases from V and 6 bases from J, leaving 17 bases between. Germline-derived CDR1 and CDR2 are SQVTM and ANQGSEA. The CDR3 spans 15 residues. CDR3 sequence reads: CSVEDIWMGVHGYTF. The CDR3 coding sequence is TGCAGCGTTGAAGATATCTGGATGGGGGTTCATGGCTACACCTTC. The full variable domain, completed using reference TRBV29-1 and TRBJ1-2, is SAVISQKPSRDICQRGTSLTIQCQVDSQVTMMFWYRQQPGQSLTLIATANQGSEATYESGFVIDKFPISRPNLTFSTLTVSNMSPEDSSIYLCSVEDIWMGVHGYTFGSGTRLTVV.

CDR3 region: CASSKMLGSNQPQHF. The CDR3 DNA sequence: TGTGCCAGTAGTAAGATGTTGGGGAGCAATCAGCCCCAGCATTTT. The chain combines TRBV19 with TRBJ1-5; no firm D call. Trimming left V 4 bases short and J 1 base short, with 11 bases between. Germline V gene sequence: CDR1 LNHDA, CDR2 SQIVND (reference sequence). CDR3 size: 15 residues.

This clonotype was observed at least ten times. The chain is built from TRBV3-1 and TRBJ1-1; D is unresolved. The CDR3 spans 16 residues. Trimming cost V 0 bases and J 1 base, with 12 bases left between them. CDR1 and CDR2 from the germline V gene are LGHDT and YNNKEL (reference sequence). CDR3 coding DNA: TGTGCCAGCAGCCAAGATTTGGGCAGAGGGAACACTGAAGCTTTCTTT. Protein: CASSQDLGRGNTEAFF. Variable domain in full (rest from reference TRBV3-1 and TRBJ1-1): DTAVSQTPKYLVTQMGNDKSIKCEQNLGHDTMYWYKQDSKKFLKIMFSYNNKELIINETVPNRFSPKSPDKAHLNLHINSLELGDSAVYFCASSQDLGRGNTEAFFGQGTRLTVV.